The next 10 T cell receptor beta chains were all read from a single sample in a study of blood T cell repertoires in COVID-19. Produced via immunoSEQ multiplex PCR; TCRdb's table is partial and in-frame only. Found here are approximately 150,000 clones, 81% of them singletons; the top ten hold about 6%. The sample consisted of PBMCs or T cells enriched from blood (not recorded which). The receptor source for this set is a woman in her forties with acute COVID-19.

The V gene is TRBV4-1, the J gene TRBJ1-2, with TRBD1 identical over 8 bases. CDR1 MGHRA and CDR2 YSYEKL come from the germline V gene. CDR3 length: 17 amino acids. The junction had 14 bases not matched to a gene; V was cut back by 0 bases and J by 8 bases. In DNA form, the CDR3 reads TGCGCCAGCAGCCAAGAGGGAGGAGGCAGGGGGCTAGAGGGCTACACCTTC. Amino acids: CASSQEGGGRGLEGYTF.

The rearrangement joins TRBV7-2 to TRBJ2-3, with 13 bases that match TRBD2. The CDR3 runs 18 residues. J gave up 1 base and V 6 bases, and 10 bases lay outside the gene matches. The V gene's germline CDR1 is SGHTA and CDR2 FQGNSA. As DNA, the CDR3 is TGTGCCAGCAGAACCGGGACTAGCGGGACTGCTGGCACAGATACGCAGTATTTT. This gives the protein CASRTGTSGTAGTDTQYF.

This chain connects TRBV30 to TRBJ1-6; D gene unclear. Trimming cost V 5 bases and J 10 bases, with 15 bases left between them. Germline V lookup: CDR1 GTSNPN, CDR2 SVGIG (reference sequence). The CDR3 runs 13 residues. CDR3 loop: CAWSPLSTSPLHF. CDR3 bases: TGTGCCTGGTCCCCACTTAGCACCTCACCCCTCCACTTT.

The rearrangement joins TRBV14 to TRBJ2-2; 11 bases agree with TRBD2. J gave up 6 bases and V 4 bases, and 4 bases lay outside the gene matches. The CDR3 is made up of 15 amino acids. The germline gives CDR1 SGHDN, CDR2 FVKESK. CDR3 loop: CASSLQLAGAGELFF. CDR3 coding DNA: TGTGCCAGCAGCCTACAACTAGCGGGAGCCGGGGAGCTGTTTTTT.

This clone occurred many times. V and J are TRBV9 and TRBJ1-2; D is unresolved. The CDR3 runs 15 residues. V lost 6 bases and J lost 0, with 15 bases in between. Germline lookup yields CDR1 SGDLS and CDR2 YYNGEE. The CDR3 region has the DNA TGTGCCAGCACCGAAGGACTATTAGCTAACTATGGCTACACCTTC. Its protein is CASTEGLLANYGYTF.

This clone was seen just once. The rearrangement uses TRBV6-5 and TRBJ2-3; TRBD1 agrees at 10 bases. The V gene end was trimmed by 4 bases and the J gene end by 5 bases; junction bases not matched to a gene: 9. CDR3 length: 16 residues. Germline V gene data show CDR1 as MNHEY and CDR2 as SVGAGI. The CDR3 is CASSSRSTGGGDTQYF. The CDR3 DNA reads TGTGCCAGCAGTTCGAGATCGACAGGGGGCGGAGATACGCAGTATTTT.

The chain combines TRBV18 with TRBJ2-3; 10 bases line up with TRBD2. CDR3 length: 15 amino acids. Trimming cost V 5 bases and J 1 base; bases outside gene matches: 3. Per the germline V gene, CDR1 is KGHSH and CDR2 is LQKENI. The chain's CDR3 is CASSKAGGRTDTQYF. DNA for the CDR3: TGTGCCAGCTCAAAAGCGGGAGGGCGCACAGATACGCAGTATTTT.

The chain uses TRBV5-1 and TRBJ2-2, with 8 bases that match TRBD1. The CDR3 is 15 residues long. Losses at the gene ends were 4 bases for V and 4 bases for J; bases not matched to a gene: 6. Germline V gives CDR1 SGHRS, CDR2 YFSETQ. Written as DNA, the CDR3 is TGCGCCAGCAGCGTGACAGGGGAAGCCACCGGGGAGCTGTTTTTT. As protein: CASSVTGEATGELFF.

CDR3 loop: CASRTSLQGLNTGELFF. The CDR3 region has the DNA TGTGCCAGCCGAACTAGCCTACAGGGGTTAAACACCGGGGAGCTGTTTTTT. The chain links TRBV2 to TRBJ2-2, with D possibly TRBD1 on 7 matching bases. CDR1 is SNHLY and CDR2 is FYNNEI in the germline V gene. This CDR3 has 17 amino acids. The germline V and J ends were trimmed by 8 bases and 2 bases, with 21 bases remaining between them.

This rearrangement joins TRBV12-3 or TRBV12-4 to TRBJ1-2; TRBD1 matches at 7 bases. This CDR3 is built from 13 residues. After removal of 8 bases from V and 1 base from J, the junction contained 4 bases not matched to a gene. The CDR3 nucleotides read TGTGCCAGCCAGGGGACAGATAACTATGGCTACACCTTC. It is translated as CASQGTDNYGYTF.